This T cell receptor (beta chain) emerged from a study of cytomegalovirus exposure and HLA in healthy donors. Worth noting for this clone: This same CDR3 is encoded by further DNA sequences in the sample.

Primers: 60 Vbeta forward and 13 Jbeta reverse. Only in-frame clones appear in the TCRdb table, and some are missing; sequencing was by immunoSEQ multiplex PCR. The data hold about 120,000 clones, with about 83% observed a single time. At sampling all donors were nominally healthy, likely with unrecorded immune exposures. CDR1 and CDR2 (germline): GTSNPN, SVGIG (reference sequence). CDR3 size: 13 residues. The V gene lost 3 bases and the J gene lost 13 bases, with 16 bases spanning the gap. The sequenced sample was PBMCs. The receptor was isolated from a woman between 40 and 55 years old in good health and CMV-seropositive. The V gene is TRBV30, the J gene TRBJ1-6; D remains unclear. The CDR3 DNA reads as TGTGCCTGGAGCACTACGCGGGTTTCCCCCCTCCACTTT. This sequence encodes CAWSTTRVSPLHF. The full variable domain, rest sourced from reference TRBV30 and TRBJ1-6, is SQTIHQWPATLVQPVGSPLSLECTVEGTSNPNLYWYRQAAGRGLQLLFYSVGIGQISSEVPQNLSASRPQDRQFILSSKKLLLSDSGFYLCAWSTTRVSPLHFGNGTRLTVT.